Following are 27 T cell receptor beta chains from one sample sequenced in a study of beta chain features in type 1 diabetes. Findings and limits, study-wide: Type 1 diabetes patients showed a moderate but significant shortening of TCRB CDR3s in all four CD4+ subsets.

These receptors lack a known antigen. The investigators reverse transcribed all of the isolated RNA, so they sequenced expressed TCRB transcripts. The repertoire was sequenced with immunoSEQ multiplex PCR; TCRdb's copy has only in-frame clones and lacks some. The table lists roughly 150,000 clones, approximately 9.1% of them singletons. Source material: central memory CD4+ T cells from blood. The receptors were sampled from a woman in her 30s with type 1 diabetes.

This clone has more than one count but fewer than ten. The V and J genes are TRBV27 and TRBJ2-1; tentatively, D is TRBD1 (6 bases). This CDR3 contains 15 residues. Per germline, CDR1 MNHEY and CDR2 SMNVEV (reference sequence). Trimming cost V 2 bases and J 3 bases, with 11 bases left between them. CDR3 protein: CASSLERGGYNEQFF. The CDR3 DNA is TGTGCCAGCAGTTTAGAGCGAGGGGGCTACAATGAGCAGTTCTTC.

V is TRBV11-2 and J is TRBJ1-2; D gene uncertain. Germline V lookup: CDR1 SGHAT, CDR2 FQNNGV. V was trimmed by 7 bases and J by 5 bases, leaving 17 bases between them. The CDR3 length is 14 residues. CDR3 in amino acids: CASNPGRNEYGYTF. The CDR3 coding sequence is TGTGCCAGCAACCCTGGGCGTAACGAATATGGCTACACCTTC.

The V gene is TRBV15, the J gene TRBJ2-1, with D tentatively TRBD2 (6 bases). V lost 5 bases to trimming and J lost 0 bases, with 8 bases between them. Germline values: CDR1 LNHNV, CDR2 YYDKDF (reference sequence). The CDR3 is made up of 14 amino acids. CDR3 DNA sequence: TGTGCCACCAGCGGGAGGAGCTCCTACAATGAGCAGTTCTTC. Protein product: CATSGRSSYNEQFF.

DNA for the CDR3: TGTGCCAGCAGTCCCATCCCCAGGACAGGGGGCTACATTCAGTACTTC. This encodes CASSPIPRTGGYIQYF. The chain has TRBV28 and TRBJ2-4, with TRBD1 matching 11 bases. Germline trimming cut 5 bases from V and 8 bases from J; bases unmatched to any gene: 11. Germline V lookup: CDR1 MDHEN, CDR2 SYDVKM. The CDR3 contains 16 residues.

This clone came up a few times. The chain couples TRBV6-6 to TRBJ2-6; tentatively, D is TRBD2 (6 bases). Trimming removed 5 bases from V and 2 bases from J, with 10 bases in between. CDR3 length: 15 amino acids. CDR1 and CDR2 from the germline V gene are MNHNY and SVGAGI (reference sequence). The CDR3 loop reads CASSAGTPGANVLTF. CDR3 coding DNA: TGTGCCAGCAGTGCGGGGACTCCTGGGGCCAACGTCCTGACTTTC.

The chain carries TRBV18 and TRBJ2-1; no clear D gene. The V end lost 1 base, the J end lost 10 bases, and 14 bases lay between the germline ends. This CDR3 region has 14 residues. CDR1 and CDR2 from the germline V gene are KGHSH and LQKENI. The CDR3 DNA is TGTGCCAGCTCACCACTAACGATAGATACCGAGCAGTTCTTC. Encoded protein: CASSPLTIDTEQFF.

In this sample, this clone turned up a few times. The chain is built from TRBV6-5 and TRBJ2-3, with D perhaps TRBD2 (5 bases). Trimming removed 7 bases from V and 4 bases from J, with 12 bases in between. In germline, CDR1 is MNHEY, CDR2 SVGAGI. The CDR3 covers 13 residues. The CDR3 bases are TGTGCCAGCATCCCGCCGGGGTCAGATACGCAGTATTTT. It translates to CASIPPGSDTQYF.

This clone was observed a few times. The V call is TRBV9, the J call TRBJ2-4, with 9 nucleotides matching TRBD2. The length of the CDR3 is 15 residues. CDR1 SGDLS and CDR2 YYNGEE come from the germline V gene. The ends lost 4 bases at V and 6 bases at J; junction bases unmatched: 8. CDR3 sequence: CASSSLAGGLNIQYF. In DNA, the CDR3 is TGTGCCAGCAGCTCACTAGCGGGTGGATTAAACATTCAGTACTTC. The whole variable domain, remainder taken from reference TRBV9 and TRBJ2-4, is DSGVTQTPKHLITATGQRVTLRCSPRSGDLSVYWYQQSLDQGLQFLIQYYNGEERAKGNILERFSAQQFPDLHSELNLSSLELGDSALYFCASSSLAGGLNIQYFGAGTRLSVL.

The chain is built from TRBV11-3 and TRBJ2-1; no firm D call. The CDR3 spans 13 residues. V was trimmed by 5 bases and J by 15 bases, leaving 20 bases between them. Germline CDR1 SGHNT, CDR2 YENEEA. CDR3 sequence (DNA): TGTGCCAGCAGCCCACCCGGCGTTCCGGAGTGGTTCTTC. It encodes CASSPPGVPEWFF.

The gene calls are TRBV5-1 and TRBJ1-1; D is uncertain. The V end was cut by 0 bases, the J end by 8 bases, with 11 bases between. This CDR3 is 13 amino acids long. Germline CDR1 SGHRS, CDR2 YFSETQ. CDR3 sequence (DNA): TGCGCCAGCAGCTTGGGGCAGTCATCGGAAGCTTTCTTT. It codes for CASSLGQSSEAFF.

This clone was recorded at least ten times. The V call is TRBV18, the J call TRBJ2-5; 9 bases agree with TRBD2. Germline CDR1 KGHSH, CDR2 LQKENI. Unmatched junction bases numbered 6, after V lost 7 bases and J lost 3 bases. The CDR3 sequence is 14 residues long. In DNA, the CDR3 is TGTGCCAGCTGCCCAGGACTAGCGAAAGAGACCCAGTACTTC. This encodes CASCPGLAKETQYF.

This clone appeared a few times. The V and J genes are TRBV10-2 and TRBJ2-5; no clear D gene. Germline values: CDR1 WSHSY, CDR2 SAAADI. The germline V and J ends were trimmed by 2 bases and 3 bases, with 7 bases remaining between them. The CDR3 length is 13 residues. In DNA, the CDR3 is TGCGCCAGCAGTGAGACAGCCAAAGAGACCCAGTACTTC. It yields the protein CASSETAKETQYF.

The CDR3 reads CASSLSSQGASGYTF. CDR3 DNA: TGTGCCAGCAGTTTATCTTCCCAGGGGGCGAGTGGCTACACCTTC. The genes are TRBV28 and TRBJ1-2; 8 bases map to TRBD1. Trimming removed 1 base from V and 7 bases from J; junction bases left unmatched: 8. This CDR3 has 15 amino acids. Germline assignment: CDR1 MDHEN and CDR2 SYDVKM.

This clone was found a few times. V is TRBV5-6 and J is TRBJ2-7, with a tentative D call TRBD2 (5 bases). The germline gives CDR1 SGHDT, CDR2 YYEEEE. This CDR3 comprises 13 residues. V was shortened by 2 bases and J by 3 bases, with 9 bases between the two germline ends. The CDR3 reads CASSLPGIYEQYF. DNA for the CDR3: TGTGCCAGCAGCTTACCGGGAATCTACGAGCAGTACTTC.

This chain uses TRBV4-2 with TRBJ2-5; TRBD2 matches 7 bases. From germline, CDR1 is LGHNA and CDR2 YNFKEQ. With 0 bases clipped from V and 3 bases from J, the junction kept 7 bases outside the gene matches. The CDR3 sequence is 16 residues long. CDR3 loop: CASSQDLAGVEETQYF. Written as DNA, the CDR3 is TGTGCCAGCAGCCAAGATTTGGCGGGAGTAGAAGAGACCCAGTACTTC.

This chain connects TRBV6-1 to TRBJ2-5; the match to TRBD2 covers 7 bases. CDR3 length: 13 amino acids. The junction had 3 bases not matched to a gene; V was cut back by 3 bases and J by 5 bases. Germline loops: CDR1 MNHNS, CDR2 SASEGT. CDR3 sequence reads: CASSDSGRETQYF. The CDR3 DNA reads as TGTGCCAGCAGTGATTCCGGGAGGGAGACCCAGTACTTC.

The CDR3 coding sequence is TGTGCCAGCAGGGACACTAACACAGATACGCAGTATTTT. Translating gives CASRDTNTDTQYF. V and J are TRBV6-4 and TRBJ2-3, with D possibly matching TRBD1 (5 bases). The V gene's germline CDR1 is MRHNA and CDR2 SNTAGT. CDR3 length equals 13 residues. V lost 6 bases and J lost 2, with 9 bases in between.

The CDR3 nucleotides read TGCGCCAGCAGCGATACGACAGGGTCTTCCGGGGAGCTGTTTTTT. Translating gives CASSDTTGSSGELFF. V is TRBV5-1 and J is TRBJ2-2, with 7 bases matching TRBD1. The V segment lost 4 bases and the J segment 6 bases; nucleotides outside the gene matches: 9. Germline V CDR1 and CDR2: SGHRS, YFSETQ. The CDR3 runs 15 residues. The variable domain in full, with the rest retrieved from reference TRBV5-1 and TRBJ2-2, is KAGVTQTPRYLIKTRGQQVTLSCSPISGHRSVSWYQQTPGQGLQFLFEYFSETQRNKGNFPGRFSGRQFSNSRSEMNVSTLELGDSALYLCASSDTTGSSGELFFGEGSRLTVL.

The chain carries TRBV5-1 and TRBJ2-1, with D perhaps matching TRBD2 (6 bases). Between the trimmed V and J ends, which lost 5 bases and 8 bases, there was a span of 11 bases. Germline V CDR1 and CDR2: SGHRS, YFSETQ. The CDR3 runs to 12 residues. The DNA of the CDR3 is TGCGCCAGCAGATCGGGACTTTATGAGCAGTTCTTC. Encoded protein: CASRSGLYEQFF. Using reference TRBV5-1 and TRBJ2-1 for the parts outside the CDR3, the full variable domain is KAGVTQTPRYLIKTRGQQVTLSCSPISGHRSVSWYQQTPGQGLQFLFEYFSETQRNKGNFPGRFSGRQFSNSRSEMNVSTLELGDSALYLCASRSGLYEQFFGPGTRLTVL.

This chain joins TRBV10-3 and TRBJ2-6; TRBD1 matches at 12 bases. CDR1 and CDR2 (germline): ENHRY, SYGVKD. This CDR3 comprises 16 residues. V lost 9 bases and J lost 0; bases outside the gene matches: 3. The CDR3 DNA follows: TGTGCCATGGGACAGGGGGCCTTCTCTGGGGCCAACGTCCTGACTTTC. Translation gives CAMGQGAFSGANVLTF.

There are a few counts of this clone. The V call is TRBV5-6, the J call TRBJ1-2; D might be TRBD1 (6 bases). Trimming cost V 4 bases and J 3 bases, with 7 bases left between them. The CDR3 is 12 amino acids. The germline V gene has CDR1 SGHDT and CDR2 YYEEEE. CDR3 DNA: TGTGCCAGCAGCCGACAGGACTATGGCTACACCTTC. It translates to CASSRQDYGYTF.

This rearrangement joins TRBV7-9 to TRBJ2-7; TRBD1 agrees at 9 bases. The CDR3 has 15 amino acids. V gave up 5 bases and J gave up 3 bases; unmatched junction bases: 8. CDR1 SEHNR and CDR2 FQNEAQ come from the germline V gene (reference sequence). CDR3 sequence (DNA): TGTGCCAGCAGCCTTACAGGGGGCGGTTTCTACGAGCAGTACTTC. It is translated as CASSLTGGGFYEQYF.

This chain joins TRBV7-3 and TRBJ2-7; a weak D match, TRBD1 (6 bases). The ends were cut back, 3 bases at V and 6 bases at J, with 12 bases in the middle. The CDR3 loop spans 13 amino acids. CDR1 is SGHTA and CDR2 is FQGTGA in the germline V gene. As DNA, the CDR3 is TGTGCCAGCAGCTTCGGGACATCTAGCGAGCAGTACTTC. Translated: CASSFGTSSEQYF.

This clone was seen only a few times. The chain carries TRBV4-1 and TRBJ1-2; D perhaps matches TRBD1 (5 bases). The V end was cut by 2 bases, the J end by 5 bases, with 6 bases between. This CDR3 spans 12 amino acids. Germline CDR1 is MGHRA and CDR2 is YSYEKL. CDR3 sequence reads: CASSQQGYGYTF. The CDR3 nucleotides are TGCGCCAGCAGCCAACAGGGTTATGGCTACACCTTC.

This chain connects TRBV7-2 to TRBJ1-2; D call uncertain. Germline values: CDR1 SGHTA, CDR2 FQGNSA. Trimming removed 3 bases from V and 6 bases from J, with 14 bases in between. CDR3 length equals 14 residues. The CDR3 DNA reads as TGTGCCAGCAGCTTTAGACGCGGCCTTGATGGCTACACCTTC. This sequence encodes CASSFRRGLDGYTF.

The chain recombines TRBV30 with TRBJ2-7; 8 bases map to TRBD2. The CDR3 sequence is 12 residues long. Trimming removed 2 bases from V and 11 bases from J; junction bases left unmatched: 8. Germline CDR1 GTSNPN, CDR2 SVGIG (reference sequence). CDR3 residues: CAWSLAAGVEYF. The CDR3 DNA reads TGTGCCTGGAGTTTAGCAGCGGGAGTGGAGTACTTC.

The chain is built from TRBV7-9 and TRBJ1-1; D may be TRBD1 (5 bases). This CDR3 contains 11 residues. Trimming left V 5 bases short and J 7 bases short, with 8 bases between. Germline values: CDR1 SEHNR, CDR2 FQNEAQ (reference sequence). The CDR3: CASSLDSEAFF. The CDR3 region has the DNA TGTGCCAGCAGCCTCGACAGTGAAGCTTTCTTT.